What follows are 12 T cell receptor beta chains derived from one specimen sequenced in a study of shared clonotypes between healthy human individuals. Clones were read by immunoSEQ multiplex PCR, and TCRdb kept only the in-frame ones, dropping some. The sample carries over 400,000 clones, 81% recorded once. The sequencing input was PBMCs. The receptor source for this set is a woman in her forties in good health. Some clones in this sample may be carry-over from other donors' samples.

V usage is TRBV9 and J usage is TRBJ2-2; possibly TRBD2 for D (5 bases). V lost 5 bases and J lost 4, with 9 bases in between. The CDR3 runs 13 residues. Germline lookup yields CDR1 SGDLS and CDR2 YYNGEE. CDR3 region: CASRSTITGELFF. DNA of the CDR3: TGTGCCAGCAGGTCGACTATCACCGGGGAGCTGTTTTTT.

For this clone: Given a much more abundant clone one base away, this may be a read error. The chain combines TRBV7-9 with TRBJ2-3; possible D gene TRBD2, 7 bases. Germline CDR1 reads SEHNR; CDR2 reads FQNEAQ (reference sequence). Trimming took off 5 bases at V and 6 bases at J, with 18 bases between the two ends. This CDR3 has 15 amino acids. The CDR3 DNA sequence: TGTGCCAGCAGCCCCCACCAAGGGGGGGCGGATACGCAGTATTTT. Protein sequence: CASSPHQGGADTQYF.

In regard to this clone: A much larger clone differs from this one at a single base, so this may be a read error. The rearrangement links TRBV14 to TRBJ2-7; 9 bases line up with TRBD1. With 3 bases clipped from V and 0 bases from J, the junction kept 3 bases outside the gene matches. Germline V gene lookup returns CDR1 SGHDN and CDR2 FVKESK. The CDR3 is made up of 15 amino acids. CDR3 region: CASSQWTGDSYEQYF. Here the CDR3 DNA reads TGTGCCAGCAGCCAGTGGACAGGGGACTCCTACGAGCAGTACTTC.

This clone was seen repeatedly, ten times or more. CDR3 nucleotides: TGTGCCAGCAGTTCTGCCTCGGCGCAGTACTTC. Protein sequence: CASSSASAQYF. The J gene is TRBJ2-7, the V gene TRBV28; D remains unclear. The V end lost 4 bases, the J end lost 9 bases, and 10 bases lay between the germline ends. This CDR3 is 11 amino acids long. Germline CDR1 reads MDHEN; CDR2 reads SYDVKM. The variable domain in full, completed from reference TRBV28 and TRBJ2-7, reads DVKVTQSSRYLVKRTGEKVFLECVQDMDHENMFWYRQDPGLGLRLIYFSYDVKMKEKGDIPEGYSVSREKKERFSLILESASTNQTSMYLCASSSASAQYFGPGTRLTVT.

CDR3 sequence: CASSEAGTGSYGYTF. Here the CDR3 DNA reads TGTGCCAGCAGTGAAGCAGGGACAGGGTCCTATGGCTACACCTTC. The rearrangement joins TRBV6-1 to TRBJ1-2; TRBD1 aligns across 9 bases. The CDR3 covers 15 residues. The trim removed 0 bases at V and 4 bases at J, leaving 3 bases unmatched. Looked up from germline, CDR1 is MNHNS and CDR2 is SASEGT.

As to this clone: This sequence may be a read error, since a much larger clone differs from it by one base. V is TRBV7-9 and J is TRBJ2-6; no clear D. CDR3 size: 13 residues. Between the trimmed V and J ends, which lost 4 bases and 6 bases, there was a span of 7 bases. CDR1 is SEHNR and CDR2 is FQNEAQ in the germline V gene (reference sequence). The CDR3 is CASSSPEANVLTF. In nucleotides, the CDR3 is TGTGCCAGCAGCTCCCCTGAGGCCAACGTCCTGACTTTC.

This rearrangement joins TRBV18 to TRBJ1-5; 7 bases align to TRBD1. Germline CDR1 and CDR2: KGHSH and LQKENI. V was pared by 6 bases and J by 5 bases, with 4 bases of the junction left unmatched. This CDR3 comprises 13 residues. CDR3 coding DNA: TGTGCCAGCTCTCCGGACAGGTATCAGCCCCAGCATTTT. It specifies CASSPDRYQPQHF.

This clone occurred a few times. The chain has TRBV7-2 and TRBJ1-4, with 7 bases identical to TRBD1. The germline V gene encodes CDR1 SGHTA and CDR2 FQGNSA. V lost 1 base and J lost 8; bases outside the gene matches: 4. The CDR3 runs 14 residues. CDR3 bases: TGTGCCAGCAGCTTAGGGGCAGGGGGAGAAAAACTGTTTTTT. This translates into CASSLGAGGEKLFF.

V is TRBV7-9 and J is TRBJ2-1; D call uncertain. Germline V lookup: CDR1 SEHNR, CDR2 FQNEAQ (reference sequence). CDR3 length: 14 residues. With 5 bases removed from V and 7 bases from J, the gap between germline ends came to 15 bases. CDR3 sequence (DNA): TGTGCCAGCAGCACTTACAAGGTAACGAATGAGCAGTTCTTC. Encoded protein: CASSTYKVTNEQFF.

CDR3: CACRSGGLHEQFF. CDR3 bases: TGTGCCTGCAGGTCTGGGGGGTTGCATGAGCAGTTCTTC. V and J are TRBV30 and TRBJ2-1; possible D gene TRBD2, 6 bases. The V gene's germline CDR1 is GTSNPN and CDR2 SVGIG (reference sequence). Trimming pared 6 bases from V and 8 bases from J, leaving 17 bases between. There are 13 residues in the CDR3. Complete variable domain (other parts from reference TRBV30 and TRBJ2-1): SQTIHQWPATLVQPVGSPLSLECTVEGTSNPNLYWYRQAAGRGLQLLFYSVGIGQISSEVPQNLSASRPQDRQFILSSKKLLLSDSGFYLCACRSGGLHEQFFGPGTRLTVL.

The V and J genes are TRBV28 and TRBJ1-2; D is perhaps TRBD1 (5 bases). V shed 7 bases and J shed 2 bases, with 17 bases lying between them. This CDR3 is built from 15 residues. The germline V gene encodes CDR1 MDHEN and CDR2 SYDVKM. The CDR3 DNA is TGTGCCAGCACCCGACTTGGGACCCCCAACTATGGCTACACCTTC. Translation: CASTRLGTPNYGYTF.

J is TRBJ1-2 and V is TRBV6-5; D is uncertain. The length of the CDR3 is 16 residues. Germline CDR1 MNHEY, CDR2 SVGAGI. V lost 2 bases to trimming and J lost 3 bases, with 16 bases between them. The CDR3 nucleotides read TGTGCCAGCAGTTACCGGGTACTTGGGGAGGACTATGGCTACACCTTC. It codes for CASSYRVLGEDYGYTF.